This T cell receptor beta chain comes out of a study of blood T cell repertoires in COVID-19. Study-level information: T cells, B-cell-depleted T cells, or PBMCs provided the cDNA or gDNA that served as material.

TCRdb keeps only in-frame clones here, not all; method: immunoSEQ multiplex PCR. The data contain approximately 280,000 clones, approximately 85% of them singletons. The germline V gene encodes CDR1 SNHLY and CDR2 FYNNEI. The CDR3 spans 16 residues. After removal of 4 bases from V and 5 bases from J, the junction contained 9 bases not matched to a gene. J is TRBJ1-5 and V is TRBV2, with TRBD1 matching over 9 bases. The specimen was peripheral blood. The TCR was taken from a man aged 50 to 59 with active or convalescent COVID-19. DNA of the CDR3: TGTGCCAGCAGTGCGCCCGGGACAGGGTACGATCAGCCCCAGCATTTT. Its translation is CASSAPGTGYDQPQHF. Looking up the rest from reference TRBV2 and TRBJ1-5 gives the full variable domain: EPEVTQTPSHQVTQMGQEVILRCVPISNHLYFYWYRQILGQKVEFLVSFYNNEISEKSEIFDDQFSVERPDGSNFTLKIRSTKLEDSAMYFCASSAPGTGYDQPQHFGDGTRLSIL.